This TCR beta chain was retrieved from a study of blood T cell repertoires in COVID-19. Looking at the study overall: The samples span acute and convalescent COVID-19 from the United States, Italy and Spain. Sources were T cells, B-cell-depleted T cells, or PBMCs; the material itself was cDNA or gDNA.

Trimming took 0 bases from V and 1 from J, leaving 10 bases between them. This CDR3 spans 15 amino acids. From germline, CDR1 is SGHTS and CDR2 YDEGEE. Authors' analysis steps: From reference gene primer amplification, estimates of nucleated cell counts were derived. Libraries were prepared by immunoSEQ multiplex PCR; TCRdb keeps only in-frame clonotypes and omits some of them. D and trimming were read from the DNA, whereas the V and J calls and clone size are those reported in that table. In the table there are roughly 350,000 clones, roughly 85% of which are singletons. This chain links TRBV5-8 with TRBJ2-5; D uncertain. This TCR derives from a young woman with acute or convalescent COVID-19. What was sequenced was peripheral blood. CDR3 nucleotide sequence: TGTGCCAGCAGCTTGGATTCGGTAGCCCAAGAGACCCAGTACTTC. This translates into CASSLDSVAQETQYF.